This T cell receptor (beta chain) was sequenced for a study of CD8+ T cells in alopecia areata. Sequencing templates came from extracted RNA that was reverse transcribed into cDNA. Clones were sequenced by immunoSEQ multiplex PCR, and TCRdb holds only the in-frame ones, with some missing. This table holds under 150,000 clones, roughly 82% found once. The treatment denotes: oral pan-JAK inhibitor, 5-10 mg twice daily. Specimen: CD8+ T cells sorted from blood, collected at week 4, from a patient treated with tofacitinib. The sequence was obtained from a human donor with alopecia areata.

The CDR3 here is CSATKETQYF. CDR3 DNA: TGCAGCGCTACGAAAGAGACCCAGTACTTC. V usage is TRBV29-1 and J usage is TRBJ2-5; no reliable D call. V was shortened by 7 bases and J by 3 bases, with 6 bases between the two germline ends. The CDR3 length is 10 residues. Germline lookup yields CDR1 SQVTM and CDR2 ANQGSEA.